Below are 13 T cell receptor beta chains sequenced from a single sample in a study of cytomegalovirus exposure and HLA in healthy donors. It was with 60 Vbeta and 13 Jbeta primers that the PCR ran. Assay: immunoSEQ multiplex PCR; the TCRdb copy retains only in-frame clones and omits some. The repertoire holds around 170,000 clones, with more than 75% as singletons. The sample taken for sequencing was PBMCs. The receptors stem from a woman in her 50s in good health and CMV-seropositive.

J is TRBJ1-1 and V is TRBV7-9, with TRBD1 identical over 7 bases. The CDR3 contains 16 residues. With V trimmed by 4 bases and J by 1 base, 9 bases remained unmatched. Germline-derived CDR1 and CDR2 are SEHNR and FQNEAQ (reference sequence). The CDR3 nucleotides are TGTGCCAGCAGCTATGGAACCGGGACAGCGAACACTGAAGCTTTCTTT. Translated: CASSYGTGTANTEAFF.

This chain uses TRBV6-6 with TRBJ1-2; 7 bases are a match to TRBD1. CDR3 length: 14 residues. The junction had 6 bases not matched to a gene; V was cut back by 6 bases and J by 2 bases. The germline CDR1 and CDR2 sequences are MNHNY and SVGAGI (reference sequence). The CDR3 protein is CASRSWTGNYGYTF. The CDR3 DNA reads as TGTGCCAGCAGGTCCTGGACAGGAAACTATGGCTACACCTTC.

The chain recombines TRBV5-1 with TRBJ2-2; 7 positions match TRBD2. The CDR3 is made up of 16 amino acids. V trimming: 3 bases; J trimming: 6 bases; junction bases outside the gene matches: 11. Germline V gene sequence: CDR1 SGHRS, CDR2 YFSETQ. The CDR3, as DNA: TGCGCCAGCAGCTCGGATCCCGGGGGGTACGCCGGGGAGCTGTTTTTT. Protein sequence: CASSSDPGGYAGELFF.

The rearrangement joins TRBV4-1 to TRBJ1-1; the match to TRBD1 covers 8 bases. The CDR3 has 15 amino acids. The ends lost 1 base at V and 5 bases at J; junction bases unmatched: 6. Germline CDR1 reads MGHRA; CDR2 reads YSYEKL. Here the CDR3 DNA reads TGCGCCAGCAGCCAAGCTGGACAGGGAGGGACTGAAGCTTTCTTT. Residues: CASSQAGQGGTEAFF.

V is TRBV6-1 and J is TRBJ2-7, with D hard to call. Germline lookup yields CDR1 MNHNS and CDR2 SASEGT. The V gene lost 2 bases and the J gene lost 0 bases, with 8 bases spanning the gap. The CDR3 length is 14 residues. DNA for the CDR3: TGTGCCAGCAGTGAACAGTTTTTCTCCTACGAGCAGTACTTC. Translation gives CASSEQFFSYEQYF.

The J gene is TRBJ1-1, the V gene TRBV7-2; maybe TRBD1 (5 bases). Trimming removed 1 base at V and 10 bases at J, with 13 bases between. There are 13 residues in the CDR3. Germline CDR1 is SGHTA and CDR2 is FQGNSA. The CDR3 loop is CASSLDTGIGAFF. As DNA, the CDR3 is TGTGCCAGCAGCTTAGATACAGGTATAGGAGCTTTCTTT.

The genes are TRBV5-1 and TRBJ2-1; a possible D gene is TRBD2 (5 bases). This CDR3 is 14 amino acids long. V lost 0 bases and J 1 base, leaving 5 bases between the germline ends. CDR1 and CDR2 from the germline V gene are SGHRS and YFSETQ. The CDR3 bases are TGCGCCAGCAGCTTGGGAGGGTCCTACAATGAGCAGTTCTTC. This sequence encodes CASSLGGSYNEQFF.

This clone was seen a single time. The CDR3: CASSQRTVGYTF. The DNA for the CDR3 is TGTGCCAGCAGTCAAAGAACAGTTGGCTACACCTTC. This sequence joins TRBV11-3 and TRBJ1-2; D gene uncertain. CDR1 and CDR2 (germline): SGHNT, YENEEA. Deletions cut 6 bases from V and 7 bases from J, with 12 bases between. CDR3 size: 12 residues.

The CDR3 nucleotides read TGTGCCAGCAGCCCCGGGACAGGGAATAATCAGCCCCAGCATTTT. Its translation: CASSPGTGNNQPQHF. The genes are TRBV5-4 and TRBJ1-5; 9 bases map to TRBD1. Germline assignment: CDR1 SGHNT and CDR2 YYREEE (reference sequence). V dropped 4 bases and J dropped 4; count of bases not matched to a gene: 6. This CDR3 comprises 15 residues.

The V call is TRBV7-9, the J call TRBJ2-7; 8 bases are a match to TRBD2. The CDR3 covers 13 residues. From germline, CDR1 is SEHNR and CDR2 FQNEAQ (reference sequence). V trimming: 5 bases; J trimming: 7 bases; junction bases outside the gene matches: 7. CDR3 sequence (DNA): TGTGCCAGCAGCGCTAGCGGGCCTTGGGAGCAGTACTTC. It codes for CASSASGPWEQYF.

The V call is TRBV5-8, the J call TRBJ2-7; D perhaps matches TRBD1 (5 bases). CDR1 and CDR2 (germline): SGHTS, YDEGEE. The CDR3 is 13 residues long. Trimming removed 1 base at V and 2 bases at J, with 7 bases between. The chain's CDR3 is CASSLTGPYEQYF. The CDR3 DNA follows: TGTGCCAGCAGCTTGACAGGCCCCTACGAGCAGTACTTC. Using reference TRBV5-8 and TRBJ2-7 for the parts outside the CDR3, the full variable domain is EAGVTQSPTHLIKTRGQQATLRCSPISGHTSVYWYQQALGLGLQFLLWYDEGEERNRGNFPPRFSGRQFPNYSSELNVNALELEDSALYLCASSLTGPYEQYFGPGTRLTVT.

The CDR3 here is CASNSPGSTDTQYF. In nucleotides, the CDR3 is TGTGCCAGCAATTCGCCCGGGAGCACAGATACGCAGTATTTT. J is TRBJ2-3 and V is TRBV7-2; the D is unclear. Trimming removed 7 bases at V and 0 bases at J, with 11 bases between. Germline CDR1 SGHTA, CDR2 FQGNSA. This CDR3 has 14 residues.

The V gene is TRBV4-3, the J gene TRBJ2-7; 7 bases fit TRBD1. The ends lost 5 bases at V and 6 bases at J; junction bases unmatched: 7. This CDR3 is 13 amino acids long. CDR1 and CDR2 (germline): LGHNA, YSLEER. The CDR3 region has the DNA TGCGCCAGCAGCGCGGACAGGTTCAGCGAGCAGTACTTC. It translates to CASSADRFSEQYF.